These 17 T cell receptor beta chains were all obtained from the same sample, sequenced in a study of T cells after yellow fever vaccination. Each CDR3 protein is one row after TCRdb ran MiXCR on the 5' RACE reads. The sample comprises 350,000 to 450,000 distinct CDR3 sequences, approximately 6% of which are singletons, and around 16% rests with the top ten. The sequencing here drew on PBMCs, taken 5 days after the yellow fever booster vaccination. These receptors were taken from a man aged 30 to 39 who received the YFV17D yellow fever vaccine.

Ten or more counts support this clonotype. J is TRBJ2-7 and V is TRBV27; the match to TRBD1 covers 10 bases. This CDR3 is built from 15 residues. V dropped 0 bases and J dropped 7; count of bases not matched to a gene: 6. The V gene's germline CDR1 is MNHEY and CDR2 SMNVEV (reference sequence). The chain's CDR3 is CASSLSRGTGVEQYF. In DNA, the CDR3 is TGTGCCAGCAGTTTATCGCGTGGGACAGGGGTAGAGCAGTACTTC.

This clonotype was counted between two and nine times. V gene TRBV30 combines with J gene TRBJ2-5; TRBD2 aligns across 9 bases. Losses at the gene ends were 5 bases for V and 5 bases for J; bases not matched to a gene: 6. CDR3 length equals 13 residues. Germline V gene sequence: CDR1 GTSNPN, CDR2 SVGIG (reference sequence). This chain's CDR3 is CAWGTSKAETQYF. In DNA form, the CDR3 reads TGTGCCTGGGGGACTAGCAAGGCGGAGACCCAGTACTTC. The variable domain in full, with the rest retrieved from reference TRBV30 and TRBJ2-5, is SQTIHQWPATLVQPVGSPLSLECTVEGTSNPNLYWYRQAAGRGLQLLFYSVGIGQISSEVPQNLSASRPQDRQFILSSKKLLLSDSGFYLCAWGTSKAETQYFGPGTRLLVL.

The chain carries TRBV6-5 and TRBJ2-2; 8 nucleotides align to TRBD2. Germline trimming cut 2 bases from V and 5 bases from J; bases unmatched to any gene: 7. Germline V lookup: CDR1 MNHEY, CDR2 SVGAGI. The CDR3 consists of 16 residues. CDR3 loop: CASSYEGAGVTGELFF. CDR3 nucleotides: TGTGCCAGCAGTTACGAGGGAGCGGGAGTAACCGGGGAGCTGTTTTTT.

This clonotype was recorded a few times. Its ends do not fully match the called genes, so a read error is possible. This rearrangement joins TRBV18 to TRBJ2-5; a weak D match, TRBD1 (5 bases). CDR3 length: 15 amino acids. The V gene's germline CDR1 is KGHSH and CDR2 LQKENI. The CDR3, as DNA: TGTGCCAGCTCACGGAACCAGGGTAACCAGGAGACCCAGTACTTC. Amino acid sequence: CASSRNQGNQETQYF.

This clonotype appeared many times. This chain uses TRBV5-1 with TRBJ2-3; D remains ambiguous. Looked up from germline, CDR1 is SGHRS and CDR2 is YFSETQ. The V end was cut by 1 base, the J end by 2 bases, with 8 bases between. The CDR3 loop spans 14 amino acids. The CDR3 region has the DNA TGCGCCAGCAGCTTGCTGTTTTACACAGATACGCAGTATTTT. Its protein is CASSLLFYTDTQYF.

J is TRBJ2-2 and V is TRBV5-1; 11 positions agree with TRBD2. Germline V gene data show CDR1 as SGHRS and CDR2 as YFSETQ. This CDR3 is 17 amino acids long. The V and J ends lost 3 bases and 1 base, in that order; junction bases with no gene match: 5. This CDR3 reads CASSYRLAGKNTGELFF. For the CDR3, the DNA is TGCGCCAGCAGCTACCGACTAGCGGGGAAGAACACCGGGGAGCTGTTTTTT.

This clonotype came up many times. V is TRBV18 and J is TRBJ2-4; TRBD1 matches 7 bases. The V gene's germline CDR1 is KGHSH and CDR2 LQKENI. With V trimmed by 3 bases and J by 0 bases, 11 bases remained unmatched. The CDR3 is made up of 18 amino acids. The CDR3, as DNA: TGTGCCAGCTCACCCCTCGGGACAGAAACAGTAGCCAAAAACATTCAGTACTTC. Protein: CASSPLGTETVAKNIQYF.

Ten or more counts support this clonotype. The genes are TRBV30 and TRBJ2-4, with D possibly matching TRBD1 (5 bases). The length of the CDR3 is 11 residues. Germline lookup yields CDR1 GTSNPN and CDR2 SVGIG (reference sequence). V was shortened by 0 bases and J by 15 bases, with 12 bases between the two germline ends. The chain's CDR3 is CAWSVGQLMYF. The CDR3 region has the DNA TGTGCCTGGAGTGTGGGGCAGTTAATGTACTTC.

Ten or more counts support this clonotype. This chain joins TRBV20-1 and TRBJ2-6; D call uncertain. The germline V gene has CDR1 DFQATT and CDR2 SNEGSKA (reference sequence). Between the trimmed V and J ends, which lost 6 bases and 0 bases, there was a span of 9 bases. The CDR3 is 14 amino acids. CDR3 sequence (DNA): TGCAGTGCATCATCGGCCTCTGGGGCCAACGTCCTGACTTTC. Translation: CSASSASGANVLTF.

V gene TRBV3-1 combines with J gene TRBJ2-1; 11 nucleotides line up with TRBD2. Germline trimming cut 8 bases from V and 7 bases from J; bases unmatched to any gene: 19. This CDR3 comprises 18 residues. CDR1 and CDR2 from the germline V gene are LGHDT and YNNKEL (reference sequence). The CDR3 loop is CASCRLAGGTQAPNEQFF. CDR3 DNA sequence: TGTGCCAGCTGCCGGCTAGCGGGAGGTACCCAAGCTCCTAATGAGCAGTTCTTC.

Many counts were recorded for this clonotype. This chain links TRBV6-1 with TRBJ2-6; 7 bases fit TRBD1. The CDR3 runs to 17 residues. Germline V gene sequence: CDR1 MNHNS, CDR2 SASEGT. V gave up 7 bases and J gave up 0 bases; unmatched junction bases: 9. CDR3 loop: CASKTGDLYSGANVLTF. CDR3 in DNA: TGTGCCAGCAAAACAGGGGACCTCTACTCTGGGGCCAACGTCCTGACTTTC.

This clonotype was seen more than once but under ten times. This chain joins TRBV6-6 and TRBJ2-1, with D perhaps TRBD1 or TRBD2 (5 bases each). This CDR3 has 12 residues. Germline lookup yields CDR1 MNHNY and CDR2 SVGAGI (reference sequence). V lost 3 bases to trimming and J lost 15 bases, with 15 bases between them. CDR3 in amino acids: CASSYFGEGWFF. The CDR3 DNA sequence: TGTGCCAGCAGTTATTTCGGTGAGGGGTGGTTCTTC.

This clonotype has just a few counts. The CDR3: CSARDRIAGVEYNEQFF. CDR3 nucleotide sequence: TGCAGTGCTAGAGATAGGATAGCGGGAGTGGAGTACAATGAGCAGTTCTTC. The V gene is TRBV20-1, the J gene TRBJ2-1; 9 bases are shared with TRBD2. The germline gives CDR1 DFQATT, CDR2 SNEGSKA (reference sequence). Germline trimming cut 0 bases from V and 4 bases from J; bases unmatched to any gene: 10. The CDR3 is 17 amino acids.

This clonotype was detected many times. The rearrangement joins TRBV28 to TRBJ2-3; 7 positions match TRBD1. V lost 5 bases to trimming and J lost 3 bases; unmatched junction nucleotides: 2. CDR1 and CDR2 (germline): MDHEN, SYDVKM. The CDR3 length is 13 residues. The CDR3 coding sequence is TGTGCCAGCAGTGAGACAGGGACAGATACGCAGTATTTT. Amino acids: CASSETGTDTQYF.

In this sample, this clonotype turned up many times. This sequence joins TRBV12-3 or TRBV12-4 and TRBJ2-7; tentatively, D is TRBD1 (5 bases). The CDR3 is made up of 13 amino acids. V was cut by 6 bases and J by 6 bases, with 15 bases left in between. The CDR3, as DNA: TGTGCCAGCAGCCCGACCCAGGGCGGCGAGCAGTACTTC. Protein sequence: CASSPTQGGEQYF.

This clonotype was picked up many times. The gene calls are TRBV29-1 and TRBJ2-7; 8 bases line up with TRBD1. The V and J ends lost 6 bases and 3 bases, in that order; junction bases with no gene match: 7. Germline assignment: CDR1 SQVTM and CDR2 ANQGSEA. The CDR3 covers 13 residues. CDR3 sequence (DNA): TGCAGCGTGGGGGGACAGGCCAACTACGAGCAGTACTTC. Protein sequence: CSVGGQANYEQYF.

This clonotype occurred once. V and J are TRBV6-5 and TRBJ2-2, with D tentatively TRBD1 (6 bases). The germline V gene has CDR1 MNHEY and CDR2 SVGAGI. V was clipped by 2 bases and J by 0 bases, with 7 bases between them. This CDR3 has 15 residues. CDR3 region: CASSYGTPNTGELFF. DNA for the CDR3: TGTGCCAGCAGTTACGGGACACCGAACACCGGGGAGCTGTTTTTT.